Below are 6 T cell receptor beta chains sequenced from a single sample in a study of beta chain features in type 1 diabetes (dated by TCRdb to 2016 to 2019). Library preparation was by the immunoSEQ multiplex PCR assay. The entire amount of isolated RNA was reverse transcribed using the High Capacity cDNA Reverse Transcription Kit, so the sequenced TCRB transcripts were expressed ones. In its TCRdb copy, this immuneACCESS table keeps in-frame sequences only and misses some clones. Where compared with another copy, unresolved V genes explain less than half of these, and the others have no known cause. The sample records around 450,000 clones, about an eighth of which are singletons. 0.035% to 0.05% of the sample comes from the top ten. Sequencing input: naive CD4+ T cells from blood. The meaning of the sample's cell subset or site label: true naive CD4+ T cells. These receptors were taken from a woman aged 18-29 years in good health.

A few counts support this clone. The chain links TRBV18 to TRBJ2-3; D gene uncertain. Trimming removed 3 bases at V and 2 bases at J, with 9 bases between. Germline lookup yields CDR1 KGHSH and CDR2 LQKENI. The CDR3 spans 14 residues. The CDR3 spells CASSPSPATDTQYF. CDR3 nucleotide sequence: TGTGCCAGCTCACCGTCGCCAGCCACAGATACGCAGTATTTT.

This clone was observed a handful of times. This chain uses TRBV15 with TRBJ2-7; 7 nucleotides line up with TRBD2. The CDR3 totals 14 residues. Germline V lookup: CDR1 LNHNV, CDR2 YYDKDF (reference sequence). V lost 2 bases and J lost 5; bases outside the gene matches: 6. The CDR3 loop reads CATSRNPGGNEQYV. As DNA, the CDR3 is TGTGCCACCAGCAGAAACCCCGGGGGGAACGAGCAGTACGTC.

The V gene is TRBV9, the J gene TRBJ2-7; a weak D match, TRBD2 (6 bases). Germline CDR1 SGDLS, CDR2 YYNGEE. CDR3 length: 13 residues. V shed 0 bases and J shed 11 bases, with 15 bases lying between them. The CDR3 DNA follows: TGTGCCAGCAGCGTAGTTAACGGGACTTTGAAGTACTTC. Its protein is CASSVVNGTLKYF.

This clone was found a few times. V usage is TRBV10-3 and J usage is TRBJ2-1; a possible D gene is TRBD1 (6 bases). Trimming removed 2 bases from V and 8 bases from J, with 10 bases in between. The CDR3 spans 13 residues. From germline, CDR1 is ENHRY and CDR2 SYGVKD. CDR3 sequence reads: CAISEKGDDEQFF. CDR3 DNA: TGTGCCATCAGTGAGAAGGGGGACGATGAGCAGTTCTTC.

This chain joins TRBV29-1 and TRBJ1-5, with 7 bases aligning to TRBD1. The CDR3 is 16 amino acids. CDR1 and CDR2 from the germline V gene are SQVTM and ANQGSEA. V was pared by 5 bases and J by 0 bases, with 10 bases of the junction left unmatched. In nucleotides, the CDR3 is TGCAGCGTTCTGTTTAAGGGGGCCCTTAGCAATCAGCCCCAGCATTTT. Its protein is CSVLFKGALSNQPQHF. Full variable domain (outside the CDR3, taken from reference TRBV29-1 and TRBJ1-5): SAVISQKPSRDICQRGTSLTIQCQVDSQVTMMFWYRQQPGQSLTLIATANQGSEATYESGFVIDKFPISRPNLTFSTLTVSNMSPEDSSIYLCSVLFKGALSNQPQHFGDGTRLSIL.

The chain carries TRBV7-3 and TRBJ1-5; D call uncertain. Germline V CDR1 and CDR2: SGHTA, FQGTGA. The CDR3 spans 13 residues. Trimming took 5 bases from V and 1 from J, leaving 6 bases between them. The DNA of the CDR3 is TGTGCCAGCAGCCCGGACAGCAATCAGCCCCAGCATTTT. This gives the protein CASSPDSNQPQHF.